This entry concerns a single T cell receptor (beta chain). Its antigen is unknown. Base qualities were left out, and no much larger clone turns up one base away. Using the deep immunoSEQ assay, TCR CDR3 regions were amplified from genomic DNA by multiplex PCR. Extracted genomic DNA from each cell subset was distributed evenly across all wells of several immunoSEQ 96-well plates, and each plate was treated as a replicate. For sorted subsets, roughly 200 ng of genomic DNA, equivalent to roughly 33,000 T cell genomes, went into each replicate PCR. The purified libraries were quantified using a Qubit 3.0 fluorometer, sized with a Bioanalyzer 2100, and then quantified again using the KAPA Library Quantification kit. Every immunoSEQ 96-well plate was sequenced on a separate single-read 150-cycle Illumina NextSeq 550 flow cell. Regarding the original processing steps: Because only junctional sequences without quality scores were contained in the immunoSEQ output, filtering matching that applied to full-length reads could not be performed. Sequences were annotated with PyIR, a Python wrapper for IgBLAST v1.9, and V/J genes and CDR3 were assigned using IMGT germline references. Reads with weak V/J assignments (E-value above 1e-6), missing CDR3, stop codons, out-of-frame junctions, or ambiguous translated residues were removed. V3J clonotypes were defined by identical inferred V gene, J gene, and CDR3 amino acid sequence. To compute the percentage overlap between repertoires, the number of shared unique clonotypes was divided by the size of the smaller repertoire. Richness of each repertoire was evaluated using RTK rarefaction, the Chao1 estimator, and Recon v2.1 estimates of unobserved clonotypes. Generation probabilities for all TCRbeta clonotypes obtained by the gDNA method from a handful of donors were computed using OLGA. As stored in TCRdb, this immuneACCESS dataset retains in-frame rearrangements with V and J assigned. A fraction of the clones does not appear; measured against another copy, unresolved V genes explain less than half of the discrepancy, and the remainder lacks a known reason. Clone size and V and J calls were adopted from that table, with D and trimming inferred from the DNA. Across this sample there are about 2.1 million clones, with 85% to 95% seen only once. Of the sample, under 2% is held by the ten largest clones.

The sample is drawn from a study of shared clonotypes between healthy human individuals (dated by TCRdb to the early 2020s). About the full investigation: A couple of women and a few men aged 18 to 49 years were included in the cohort. To increase sequencing depth and limit assay-specific biases, TCR repertoire library preparation and sequencing were carried out by different laboratories using diverse techniques. Each donor's leukapheresis produced roughly between about 0.8 and 10 billion PBMCs. The study deeply sequenced blood TCR repertoires of five healthy adults to estimate repertoire size and the extent of clonotype sharing between individuals. For each donor, CD4 naive and CD4 memory were each run on three plates, CD8 naive on two plates, and CD8 memory on one plate. Beyond this particular receptor, the publication reports: Sampling was limited to blood, and TCR repertoires in tissue likely differ from TCR repertoires in blood. Incomplete sequencing was indicated by rarefaction of sorted-subset datasets, despite the large sequencing depth. Estimated clonotype richness was generally larger for naive than for memory subsets. Compared with non-shared clonotypes, clonotypes shared by all four sorted-subset donors had higher generation probabilities. Pairwise subsampling indicated that sequencing depth was expected to affect the degree of clonotype sharing among donors. When several donors were compared, the shared fraction of clonotypes was roughly 5% for naive CD4, more than 3% for naive CD8, more than 2% for memory CD4, and 0.4% for memory CD8. The small number of donors limited the genetic and exposure-history diversity represented.

CD8 naive samples were CD45RO-negative cells positively selected for CCR7, giving a CD45RA+CCR7+ population that excluded TemRA cells. The donors were healthy, HIV-negative adults with no recently reported acute infections or vaccinations. Every donor was a Caucasian adult living in Nashville, Tennessee, USA. Blood was collected by leukapheresis, and PBMCs were isolated by Ficoll-Histopaque density gradient centrifugation and then cryopreserved in liquid nitrogen vapor phase. Analytical flow cytometry was used to check the purity and quantity of every magnetically sorted T cell population. From each sorted fraction, genomic DNA was isolated and quantified by UV absorbance on a Nanodrop 2000c. CDR1 and CDR2, per the germline V gene, are KGHSH and LQKENI. Its CDR3 holds 15 amino acids, cysteine through phenylalanine. The read is trimmed to its CDR3 DNA, 45 bases read in frame from base 1. V loses 3 bases of germline sequence and J loses 2 bases, and the interval between the two ends is 14 bases.

Here the chain combines TRBV18 and TRBJ2-7, with TRBD2 perhaps the D gene, on 6 matching bases. The TCR originated in a man aged 18 to 29 in good health. Some clones in this sample may be carry-over from other donors' samples. The sequenced material came from naive CD8+ T cells from PBMCs. The cell subset or site label, read with the paper, signifies: CD45RA+CCR7+. This receptor carries the CDR3 CASSPSPEGAYEQYF. The DNA sequence is as follows: TGTGCCAGCTCACCCTCGCCGGAGGGAGCCTACGAGCAGTACTTC. The full variable domain, with segments outside the CDR3 supplied by the reference TRBV18 and TRBJ2-7 proteins, appears as NAGVMQNPRHLVRRRGQEARLRCSPMKGHSHVYWYRQLPEEGLKFMVYLQKENIIDESGMPKERFSAEFPKEGPSILRIQQVVRGDSAAYFCASSPSPEGAYEQYFGPGTRLTVT.